The 5 T cell receptor beta chains listed next were all sequenced from one sample in a study of blood T cells in healthy people across ages. Alongside a J-beta primer mix, a sample-barcoded 5' primer served in a second PCR lasting about 7 to 11 cycles. TCRdb reanalysed the 5' RACE reads using MiXCR and keeps one entry per CDR3 protein. Altogether approximately 880,000 distinct CDR3 sequences are present, 40% to 60% being singletons, with the ten largest covering 13%. Sequencing used blood. The origin of the receptors is a man between 25 and 39 years old in good health.

This clonotype was recorded a few times. The chain is built from TRBV6-5 and TRBJ2-7; the D call may be TRBD1 or TRBD2 (5 bases each). V lost 2 bases and J lost 1, with 15 bases in between. The CDR3 has 16 residues. In germline, CDR1 is MNHEY, CDR2 SVGAGI. The CDR3: CASSYGPSGLSYEQYF. CDR3 nucleotide sequence: TGTGCCAGCAGTTACGGGCCGTCGGGGCTATCCTACGAGCAGTACTTC.

V usage is TRBV6-2 or TRBV6-3 and J usage is TRBJ2-1; 7 bases line up with TRBD2. Gene TRBJ2-7 matches the end of the DNA better, so the J call may be wrong. The CDR3 length is 11 residues. Looked up from germline, CDR1 is MNHEY and CDR2 is SVGEGT. CDR3 region: CASGLVGEQYF. The CDR3, as DNA: TGTGCCAGCGGACTAGTTGGTGAGCAGTACTTC.

Comment on this clonotype: At one end the junction does not follow the germline gene, possibly because of a read error. The J gene is TRBJ1-2, the V gene TRBV4-1; D uncertain. Germline CDR1 reads MGHRA; CDR2 reads YSYEKL. There are 15 residues in the CDR3. CDR3 sequence: CASSQDLHLNHGYTF. The CDR3 nucleotides read TGCGCCAGCAGCCAAGATCTTCACCTTAACCATGGCTACACCTTC.

The rearrangement joins TRBV20-1 to TRBJ2-4; TRBD2 is a possible D gene (6 bases). The CDR3 is 14 residues long. CDR1 is DFQATT and CDR2 is SNEGSKA in the germline V gene (reference sequence). Trimming stripped 5 bases from V and 0 bases from J, with 11 bases between. CDR3 loop: CSAVAEVAKNIQYF. In DNA form, the CDR3 reads TGCAGTGCTGTAGCGGAGGTAGCCAAAAACATTCAGTACTTC.

This clonotype was picked up a small number of times. The V gene is TRBV7-2, the J gene TRBJ1-5; D is unresolved. The CDR3 spans 15 residues. The V gene's germline CDR1 is SGHTA and CDR2 FQGNSA. With 2 bases removed from V and 4 bases from J, the gap between germline ends came to 12 bases. The CDR3 region has the DNA TGTGCCAGCAGCTTATGGGTGGGCAGTAATCAGCCCCAGCATTTT. As protein: CASSLWVGSNQPQHF.